This TCR beta chain was profiled in a study of PD-1 blockade in mismatch repair-deficient tumors. J gave up 7 bases and V 6 bases, and 10 bases lay outside the gene matches. Germline V lookup: CDR1 MDHEN, CDR2 SYDVKM. The CDR3 is 14 residues long. PCR or immunohistochemistry showed mismatch repair deficiency in every enrolled patient. Broader study findings: After pembrolizumab, tumor-resident clones rose rapidly, then generally contracted before radiologic responses.

TCRdb's table, derived via immunoSEQ multiplex PCR, lists solely in-frame clones and lacks some. Altogether about 63,000 clones are present, 88% being singletons, with the ten largest covering about 14%. Notes on this clone: Its target is unknown.

The sequences come from peripheral blood, collected 52 weeks after starting pembrolizumab. The chain recombines TRBV28 with TRBJ1-2; TRBD1 agrees at 8 bases. The receptor was derived from an adult with mismatch repair-deficient cancer. The DNA for the CDR3 is TGTGCCAGCAGCTCAGGACAGGGCTTTTTTGGCTACACCTTC. Encoded protein: CASSSGQGFFGYTF.